This T cell receptor beta chain is from a study of T cell clonotyping in hematopoietic cell transplantation. In its sample, this clone was seen once. Germline V gene lookup returns CDR1 SNHLY and CDR2 FYNNEI. The CDR3 spans 12 residues. V was trimmed by 8 bases and J by 1 base, leaving 8 bases between them. The assay was immunoSEQ multiplex PCR, and TCRdb's table has in-frame clones only and misses some. Counted here are approximately 8,800 clones, 84% occurring once; the ten biggest clones make up under 65%. The source is a male patient in his sixties or seventies who had an allogeneic stem cell transplant from an unrelated donor, so the T cells may come from the graft donor. Some clones in this sample may be carry-over from other donors' samples. V is TRBV2 and J is TRBJ1-1, with D uncertain. Sequencing was performed on PBMCs, taken at the time of graft-versus-host disease after allogeneic stem cell transplant. CDR3 sequence reads: CASCRGNTEAFF. CDR3 nucleotides: TGTGCCAGCTGTAGAGGGAACACTGAAGCTTTCTTT. The complete variable domain, with remaining parts taken from reference TRBV2 and TRBJ1-1, reads EPEVTQTPSHQVTQMGQEVILRCVPISNHLYFYWYRQILGQKVEFLVSFYNNEISEKSEIFDDQFSVERPDGSNFTLKIRSTKLEDSAMYFCASCRGNTEAFFGQGTRLTVV.